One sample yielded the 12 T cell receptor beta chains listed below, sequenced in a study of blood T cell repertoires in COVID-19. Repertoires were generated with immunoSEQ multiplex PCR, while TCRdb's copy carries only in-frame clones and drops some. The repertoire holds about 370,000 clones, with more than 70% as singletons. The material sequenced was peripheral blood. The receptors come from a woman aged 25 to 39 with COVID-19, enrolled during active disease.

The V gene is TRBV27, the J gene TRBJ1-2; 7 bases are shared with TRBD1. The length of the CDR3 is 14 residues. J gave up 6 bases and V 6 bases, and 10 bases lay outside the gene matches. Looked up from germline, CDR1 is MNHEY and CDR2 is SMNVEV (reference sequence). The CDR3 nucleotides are TGTGCCAGCAGCCCACCCGGGGACAGACATGGCTACACCTTC. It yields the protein CASSPPGDRHGYTF.

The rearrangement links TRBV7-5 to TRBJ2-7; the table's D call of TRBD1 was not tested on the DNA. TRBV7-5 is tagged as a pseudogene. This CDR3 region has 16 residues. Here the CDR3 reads CARSPLTPGNSYEQYV. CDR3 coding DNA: TGTGCCAGAAGCCCCCTTACGCCAGGAAACTCCTACGAGCAGTACGTC.

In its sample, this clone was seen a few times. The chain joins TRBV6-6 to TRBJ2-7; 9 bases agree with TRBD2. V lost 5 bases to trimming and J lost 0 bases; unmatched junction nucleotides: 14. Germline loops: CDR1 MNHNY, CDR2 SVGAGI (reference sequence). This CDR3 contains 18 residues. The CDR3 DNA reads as TGTGCCAGCAGTCTCCTAGCGGGGTCACAGAAACACTCCTACGAGCAGTACTTC. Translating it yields CASSLLAGSQKHSYEQYF.

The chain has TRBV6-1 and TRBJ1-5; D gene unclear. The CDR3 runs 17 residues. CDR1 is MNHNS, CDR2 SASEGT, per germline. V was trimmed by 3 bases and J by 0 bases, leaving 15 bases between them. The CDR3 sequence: CASSDPQSLHSNQPQHF. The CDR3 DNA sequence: TGTGCCAGCAGTGACCCCCAGTCCTTACATAGCAATCAGCCCCAGCATTTT.

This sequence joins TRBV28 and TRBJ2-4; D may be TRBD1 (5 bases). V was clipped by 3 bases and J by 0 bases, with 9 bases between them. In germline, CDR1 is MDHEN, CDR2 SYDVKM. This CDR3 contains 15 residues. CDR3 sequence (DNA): TGTGCCAGCAGTTTGGCGGACACAGCCAAAAACATTCAGTACTTC. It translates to CASSLADTAKNIQYF.

The DNA of the CDR3 is TGTGCCAGCAGCTTACAGGGGGAAGAGACCCAGTACTTC. Protein sequence: CASSLQGEETQYF. This chain uses TRBV11-3 with TRBJ2-5; 7 nucleotides agree with TRBD1. The CDR3 extends over 13 amino acids. The germline gives CDR1 SGHNT, CDR2 YENEEA. V shed 2 bases and J 3 bases; nucleotides not matched to a gene: 0.

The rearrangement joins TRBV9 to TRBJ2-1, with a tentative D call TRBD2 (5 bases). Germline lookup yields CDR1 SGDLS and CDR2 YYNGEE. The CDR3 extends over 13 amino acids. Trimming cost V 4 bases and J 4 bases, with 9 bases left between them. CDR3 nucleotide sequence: TGTGCCAGCAGCAGTGGACTGTACAATGAGCAGTTCTTC. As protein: CASSSGLYNEQFF.

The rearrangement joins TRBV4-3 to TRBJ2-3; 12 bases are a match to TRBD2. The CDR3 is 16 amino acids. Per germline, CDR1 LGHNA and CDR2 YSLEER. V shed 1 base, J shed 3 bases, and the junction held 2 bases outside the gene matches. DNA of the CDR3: TGCGCCAGCAGCCAAGCGGGACTAGCGGGTACAGATACGCAGTATTTT. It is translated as CASSQAGLAGTDTQYF.

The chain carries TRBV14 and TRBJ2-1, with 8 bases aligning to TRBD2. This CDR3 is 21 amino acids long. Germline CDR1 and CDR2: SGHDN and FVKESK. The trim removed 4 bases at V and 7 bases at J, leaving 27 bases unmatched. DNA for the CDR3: TGTGCCAGCAGCCCGCTGGGGCAGGGACTAGAATTAAGGAGGGTAATTAATGAGCAGTTCTTC. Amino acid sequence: CASSPLGQGLELRRVINEQFF.

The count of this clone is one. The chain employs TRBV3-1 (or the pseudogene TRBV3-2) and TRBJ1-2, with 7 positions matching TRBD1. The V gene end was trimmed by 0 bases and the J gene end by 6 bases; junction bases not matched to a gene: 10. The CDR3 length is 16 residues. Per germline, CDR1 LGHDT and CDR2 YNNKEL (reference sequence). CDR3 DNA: TGTGCCAGCAGCCAAGATTACATGGCAGGGGGTAATGGCTACACCTTC. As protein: CASSQDYMAGGNGYTF.

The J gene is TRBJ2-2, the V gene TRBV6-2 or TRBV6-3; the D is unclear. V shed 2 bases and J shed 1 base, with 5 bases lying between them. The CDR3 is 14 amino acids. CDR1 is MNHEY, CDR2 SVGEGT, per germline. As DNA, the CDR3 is TGTGCCAGCAGTTACAGCCAGAACACCGGGGAGCTGTTTTTT. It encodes CASSYSQNTGELFF.

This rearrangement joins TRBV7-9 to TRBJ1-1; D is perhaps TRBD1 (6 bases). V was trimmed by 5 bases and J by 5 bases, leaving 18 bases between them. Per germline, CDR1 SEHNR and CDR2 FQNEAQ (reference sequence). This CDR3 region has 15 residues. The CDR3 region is CASSATTGGLTEAFF. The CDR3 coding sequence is TGTGCCAGCAGCGCAACTACGGGGGGCCTAACTGAAGCTTTCTTT.